Each of the 12 T cell receptor beta chains below was sequenced from the same sample in a study of human T cells and chemical hapten exposure. The sample's time point: pre-sensitization, week 0. The treatment denotes: therapeutic diphenylcyclopropenone sensitization with weekly scalp DPC. It was from unfractionated whole blood that total RNA was extracted. A single record per CDR3 protein comes from TCRdb applying MiXCR to the RACE reads. This sample yields tens of thousands of distinct CDR3 sequences, of which under 13% are seen a single time; about 28% belongs to the top ten. The sequencing here drew on whole blood, taken in connection with sensitization to the hapten diphenylcyclopropenone (DPC). These receptors originate from a man aged 45-60 years with alopecia areata. Some clones in this sample may be carry-over from other donors' samples.

This clonotype was seen many times. The genes are TRBV7-9 and TRBJ2-4, with 10 bases lining up with TRBD1. Trimming at V came to 5 bases and at J to 6 bases, leaving 16 bases not matched to a gene. The CDR3 has 18 amino acids. Germline CDR1 and CDR2: SEHNR and FQNEAQ (reference sequence). CDR3 sequence (DNA): TGTGCCAGCAGCCCCATGTTGGGTAAGGGACAGGGGACAAACATTCAGTACTTC. Its translation: CASSPMLGKGQGTNIQYF.

This clonotype was seen at least ten times. V gene TRBV21-1 combines with J gene TRBJ2-7; no check of the table's D call, TRBD1, against the DNA was made. TRBV21-1 is deemed a pseudogene. The CDR3 totals 14 residues. CDR3 in amino acids: CASSRGTATYEQYF. CDR3 bases: TGTGCCAGCAGCAGAGGGACGGCAACCTACGAGCAGTACTTC.

This clonotype has only one observation. The chain combines TRBV1 with TRBJ2-7; TRBD1 is the table's D call, not checked against the DNA. TRBV1 is listed as a pseudogene. The CDR3 is 15 residues long. CDR3 loop: CTSSQQGEVDYEQYF. In DNA, the CDR3 is TGCACCAGCAGCCAACAGGGGGAGGTGGACTACGAGCAGTACTTC.

The table lists this clonotype with many counts. The rearrangement uses TRBV5-5 and TRBJ2-7; 13 nucleotides align to TRBD2. The germline V gene has CDR1 SGHKS and CDR2 YYEKEE (reference sequence). CDR3 length: 15 amino acids. V lost 2 bases and J lost 5; bases outside the gene matches: 4. The CDR3 DNA reads as TGTGCCAGCAGCTTTTATGGACTAGCGGGAGACGAGCAGTACTTC. It codes for CASSFYGLAGDEQYF.

This chain joins TRBV18 and TRBJ2-7; TRBD1 matches 7 bases. V gave up 3 bases and J gave up 5 bases; unmatched junction bases: 7. The CDR3 sequence is 14 residues long. Germline V CDR1 and CDR2: KGHSH, LQKENI. CDR3 DNA sequence: TGTGCCAGCTCACCGACGGGACAGAACCACGAGCAGTACTTC. It specifies CASSPTGQNHEQYF.

This clonotype turned up a few times. The V gene is TRBV11-3, the J gene TRBJ2-2, with TRBD1 as a possible D gene (5 bases). The V end was cut by 2 bases, the J end by 5 bases, with 9 bases between. Germline V lookup: CDR1 SGHNT, CDR2 YENEEA. CDR3 length equals 14 residues. The CDR3 DNA sequence: TGTGCCAGCAGCTTATCTCCAGGGACCGGGGAGCTGTTTTTT. Its translation: CASSLSPGTGELFF.

The sample holds a few counts of this clonotype. The V gene is TRBV7-8, the J gene TRBJ2-5; 8 nucleotides match TRBD2. The CDR3 runs 15 residues. V dropped 4 bases and J dropped 9; count of bases not matched to a gene: 13. Germline CDR1 SGHVS, CDR2 FQNEAQ. CDR3: CASSSAGTRKGAQYF. CDR3 in DNA: TGTGCCAGCAGCTCCGCCGGGACTAGGAAGGGGGCCCAGTACTTC.

A single count supports this clonotype. V usage is TRBV7-8 and J usage is TRBJ2-7; 7 nucleotides align to TRBD2. There are 14 residues in the CDR3. V lost 1 base, J lost 3 bases, and 3 bases stayed unmatched. Germline CDR1 is SGHVS and CDR2 is FQNEAQ. For the CDR3, the DNA is TGTGCCAGCAGCTTAGGACTAGCCAACTACGAGCAGTACTTC. Amino acids: CASSLGLANYEQYF.

Many counts were recorded for this clonotype. The chain combines TRBV20-1 with TRBJ2-7; tentative D call: TRBD1 (6 bases). The germline gives CDR1 DFQATT, CDR2 SNEGSKA (reference sequence). This CDR3 is 13 amino acids long. Between the trimmed V and J ends, which lost 3 bases and 3 bases, there was a span of 12 bases. Here the CDR3 reads CSARGRGDYEQYF. CDR3 nucleotide sequence: TGCAGTGCTAGGGGCAGGGGCGACTACGAGCAGTACTTC.

The chain joins TRBV5-1 to TRBJ1-1, with D maybe TRBD1 (6 bases). The V gene's germline CDR1 is SGHRS and CDR2 YFSETQ. With 0 bases removed from V and 2 bases from J, the gap between germline ends came to 11 bases. This CDR3 comprises 15 residues. CDR3 sequence: CASSLGGPGNTEAFF. CDR3 bases: TGCGCCAGCAGCTTGGGGGGGCCAGGTAACACTGAAGCTTTCTTT.

The CDR3 loop is CASSKGLGQGDLSGANVLTF. The CDR3 DNA is TGTGCCAGTAGTAAAGGCCTAGGACAGGGTGATCTCTCTGGGGCCAACGTCCTGACTTTC. The chain has TRBV19 and TRBJ2-6; 8 bases fit TRBD1. The V segment lost 4 bases and the J segment 0 bases; nucleotides outside the gene matches: 14. The CDR3 covers 20 residues. Per the germline V gene, CDR1 is LNHDA and CDR2 is SQIVND (reference sequence).

This clonotype was recorded at least ten times. DNA for the CDR3: TGTGCCAGCAGCCGAGATCGACAGACCCTGCCCGGGGAGCTGTTTTTT. This translates into CASSRDRQTLPGELFF. The chain links TRBV11-2 to TRBJ2-2, with a tentative D call TRBD1 (5 bases). The CDR3 loop spans 16 amino acids. Germline V CDR1 and CDR2: SGHAT, FQNNGV. Trimming removed 5 bases at V and 6 bases at J, with 19 bases between.